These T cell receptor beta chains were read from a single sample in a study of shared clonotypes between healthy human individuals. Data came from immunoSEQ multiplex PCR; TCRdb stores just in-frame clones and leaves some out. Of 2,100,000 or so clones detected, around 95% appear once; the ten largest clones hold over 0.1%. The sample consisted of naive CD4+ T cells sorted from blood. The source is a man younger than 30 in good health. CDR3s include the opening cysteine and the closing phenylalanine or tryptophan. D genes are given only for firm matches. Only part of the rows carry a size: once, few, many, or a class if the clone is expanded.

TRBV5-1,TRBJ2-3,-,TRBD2,CASRRTSGGARDTQYF,TGCGCCAGCAGGCGGACTAGCGGGGGGGCCCGTGATACGCAGTATTTT
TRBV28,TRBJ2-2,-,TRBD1,CASSFTGGTGELFF,TGTGCCAGCAGTTTCACAGGGGGAACCGGGGAGCTGTTTTTT
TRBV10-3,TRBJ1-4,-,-,CAISASGGNEKLFF,TGTGCCATCAGTGCCTCTGGGGGTAATGAAAAACTGTTTTTT
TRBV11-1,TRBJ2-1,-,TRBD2,CASSWTSGGAREQFF,TGTGCCAGCAGTTGGACTAGCGGGGGGGCCAGAGAGCAGTTCTTC
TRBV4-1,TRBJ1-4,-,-,CASSQAAGMSMEKLFF,TGCGCCAGCAGCCAAGCCGCAGGGATGTCTATGGAAAAACTGTTTTTT
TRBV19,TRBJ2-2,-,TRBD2,CASKGLAGTGELFF,TGTGCCAGTAAGGGACTAGCGGGGACTGGGGAGCTGTTTTTT
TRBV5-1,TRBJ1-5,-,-,CASSYGPESNQPQHF,TGCGCCAGCAGCTACGGCCCGGAAAGCAATCAGCCCCAGCATTTT
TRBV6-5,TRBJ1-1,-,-,CASSREFREGTEAFF,TGTGCCAGCAGTAGGGAGTTCAGGGAGGGCACTGAAGCTTTCTTT
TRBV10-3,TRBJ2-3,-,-,CAISGTGGTQYF,TGTGCCATCAGCGGGACTGGGGGTACGCAGTATTTT
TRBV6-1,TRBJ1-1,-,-,CASSQRGGDTEAFF,TGTGCCAGCAGTCAAAGGGGAGGGGACACTGAAGCTTTCTTT
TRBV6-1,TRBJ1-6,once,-,CASSDVDGVNSPLHF,TGTGCCAGCAGTGACGTGGACGGAGTTAATTCACCCCTCCACTTT
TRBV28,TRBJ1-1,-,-,CASSLAGIDTEAFF,TGTGCCAGCAGTTTAGCAGGGATTGACACTGAAGCTTTCTTT
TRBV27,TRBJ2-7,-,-,CASSPQSYEQYF,TGTGCCAGCAGTCCACAGTCCTACGAGCAGTACTTC
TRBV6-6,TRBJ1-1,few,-,CASRAWGLTNTEAFF,TGTGCCAGCCGGGCTTGGGGGTTGACGAACACTGAAGCTTTCTTT
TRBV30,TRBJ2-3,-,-,CAWSVTDTQYF,TGTGCCTGGAGTGTCACAGATACGCAGTATTTT
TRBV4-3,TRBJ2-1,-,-,CASSQGDSAYNEQFF,TGCGCCAGCAGCCAAGGGGACTCCGCCTACAATGAGCAGTTCTTC
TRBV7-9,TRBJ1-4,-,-,CASSLIGEHEKLFF,TGTGCCAGCAGCTTAATAGGGGAGCATGAAAAACTGTTTTTT
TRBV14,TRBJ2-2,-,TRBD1,CASSSQGRELFF,TGTGCCAGCAGCTCACAGGGGAGGGAGCTGTTTTTT
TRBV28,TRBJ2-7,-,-,CASTIPLGGYEQYF,TGTGCCAGCACCATCCCCCTCGGTGGCTACGAGCAGTACTTC
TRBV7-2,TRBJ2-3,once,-,CASSLVGNPTDTQYF,TGTGCCAGCAGCTTAGTCGGGAATCCCACAGATACGCAGTATTTT
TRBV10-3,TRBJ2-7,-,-,CAISETAKNYEQYF,TGTGCCATCAGTGAGACCGCCAAAAACTACGAGCAGTACTTC
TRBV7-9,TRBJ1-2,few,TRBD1,CASSLTGYGYTF,TGTGCCAGCAGCTTGACAGGGTATGGCTACACCTTC
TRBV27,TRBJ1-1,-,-,CASSLWGAGTEAFF,TGTGCCAGCAGTTTATGGGGGGCTGGGACTGAAGCTTTCTTT
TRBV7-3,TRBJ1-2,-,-,CASSLRRLGGYTF,TGTGCCAGCAGCTTAAGGAGGCTAGGGGGCTACACCTTC
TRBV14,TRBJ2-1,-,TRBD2,CASSLIGTSGDNEQFF,TGTGCCAGCAGTCTTATCGGGACTAGCGGAGACAATGAGCAGTTCTTC
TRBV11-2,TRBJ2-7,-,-,CASRGDLSYEQYF,TGTGCCAGCAGGGGGGATTTATCCTACGAGCAGTACTTC
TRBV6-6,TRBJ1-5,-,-,CASSSAYSNQPQHF,TGTGCCAGCAGTTCCGCATATAGCAATCAGCCCCAGCATTTT
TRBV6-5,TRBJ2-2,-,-,CASSYSWTTGELFF,TGTGCCAGCAGTTACTCATGGACCACCGGGGAGCTGTTTTTT
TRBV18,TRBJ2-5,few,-,CASSPRTEETQYF,TGTGCCAGCTCACCACGGACAGAAGAGACCCAGTACTTC
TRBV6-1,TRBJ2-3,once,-,CASRALTDTQYF,TGTGCCAGCAGAGCACTCACAGATACGCAGTATTTT
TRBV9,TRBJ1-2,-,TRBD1,CASSVLTGIGSGYTF,TGTGCCAGCAGCGTGTTGACAGGGATTGGGAGCGGCTACACCTTC
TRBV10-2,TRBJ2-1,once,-,CASSEKAKLYNEQFF,TGCGCCAGCAGTGAGAAAGCGAAGCTATACAATGAGCAGTTCTTC
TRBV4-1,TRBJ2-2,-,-,CASSQVIPDGNTGELFF,TGCGCCAGCAGCCAAGTAATCCCGGACGGGAACACCGGGGAGCTGTTTTTT
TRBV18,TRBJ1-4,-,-,CASSGNRDEKLFF,TGTGCCAGCTCTGGGAACCGTGATGAAAAACTGTTTTTT
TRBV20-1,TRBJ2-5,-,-,CSVEGETQYF,TGCAGTGTCGAGGGGGAGACCCAGTACTTC
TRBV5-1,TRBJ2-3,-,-,CASSRDFPSPDTQYF,TGCGCCAGCAGCCGGGACTTCCCTTCCCCAGATACGCAGTATTTT
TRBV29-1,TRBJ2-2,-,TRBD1,CSVRRDSATGELFF,TGCAGCGTTCGCCGGGACAGCGCAACCGGGGAGCTGTTTTTT
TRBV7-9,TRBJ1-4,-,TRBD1,CASSPRGPNEKLFF,TGTGCCAGCAGCCCCAGGGGGCCTAATGAAAAACTGTTTTTT
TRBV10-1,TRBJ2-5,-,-,CASSEAKAEKQETQYF,TGCGCCAGCAGTGAAGCGAAGGCGGAGAAGCAAGAGACCCAGTACTTC
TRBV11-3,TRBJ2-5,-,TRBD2,CASSRGGQETQYF,TGTGCCAGCAGCCGGGGGGGGCAAGAGACCCAGTACTTC
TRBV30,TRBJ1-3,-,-,CASTGPMLAPIYF,TGTGCCTCCACGGGACCTATGCTTGCACCAATATATTTT
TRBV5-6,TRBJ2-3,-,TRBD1,CASSTGGLGTDTQYF,TGTGCCAGCAGCACAGGGGGCTTGGGCACAGATACGCAGTATTTT
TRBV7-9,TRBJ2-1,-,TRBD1,CASSSTGVWGYNEQFF,TGTGCCAGCAGCTCCACAGGGGTGTGGGGCTACAATGAGCAGTTCTTC
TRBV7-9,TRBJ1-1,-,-,CASSLAPGPEAFF,TGTGCCAGCAGCTTAGCTCCGGGCCCGGAAGCTTTCTTT
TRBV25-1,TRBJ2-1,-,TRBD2,CASSDLSSGGNEQFF,TGTGCCAGCAGTGATCTTTCTAGCGGGGGGAATGAGCAGTTCTTC
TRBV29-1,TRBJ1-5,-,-,CSVGNGPGEPQHF,TGCAGCGTTGGGAACGGACCTGGGGAGCCCCAGCATTTT
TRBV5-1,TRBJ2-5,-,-,CASSFKGWGETQYF,TGCGCCAGCAGCTTTAAGGGGTGGGGAGAGACCCAGTACTTC
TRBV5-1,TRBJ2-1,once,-,CASSLVGARNYNEQFF,TGCGCCAGCAGCTTGGTGGGGGCAAGGAATTACAATGAGCAGTTCTTC
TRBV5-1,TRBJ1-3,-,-,CASSTQGPGNTIYF,TGCGCCAGCAGCACCCAGGGACCCGGAAACACCATATATTTT
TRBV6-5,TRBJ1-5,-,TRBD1,CASSYKAGGSQPQHF,TGTGCCAGCAGTTATAAGGCAGGGGGCAGCCAGCCCCAGCATTTT
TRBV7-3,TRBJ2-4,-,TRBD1,CASSPDRDNAIQYF,TGTGCCAGCAGCCCGGACAGGGACAATGCCATTCAGTACTTC
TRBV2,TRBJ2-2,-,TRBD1,CASRLTGTRSGELFF,TGTGCCAGCAGATTGACAGGGACACGATCCGGGGAGCTGTTTTTT
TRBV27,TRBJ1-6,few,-,CASSFMQARPLHF,TGTGCCAGCAGTTTTATGCAGGCCCGGCCCCTCCACTTT